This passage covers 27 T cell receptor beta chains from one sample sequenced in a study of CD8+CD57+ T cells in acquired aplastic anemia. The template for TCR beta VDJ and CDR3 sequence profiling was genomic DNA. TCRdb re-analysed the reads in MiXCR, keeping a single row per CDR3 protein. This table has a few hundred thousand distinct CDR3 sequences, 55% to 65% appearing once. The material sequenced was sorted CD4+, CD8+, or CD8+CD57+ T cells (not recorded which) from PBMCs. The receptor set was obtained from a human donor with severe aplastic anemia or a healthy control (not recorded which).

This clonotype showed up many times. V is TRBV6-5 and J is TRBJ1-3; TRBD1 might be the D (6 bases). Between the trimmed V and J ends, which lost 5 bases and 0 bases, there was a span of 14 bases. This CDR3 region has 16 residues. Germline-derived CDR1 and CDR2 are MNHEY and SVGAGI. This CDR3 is CASSRGHRNSGNTIYF. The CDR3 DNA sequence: TGTGCCAGCAGTCGGGGACATAGAAACTCTGGAAACACCATATATTTT.

For the CDR3, the DNA is TGTGCCACCAGTGATGCCTCCGGGACGGTAGACAATGAGCAGTTCTTC. It is translated as CATSDASGTVDNEQFF. This chain joins TRBV24-1 and TRBJ2-1; D may correspond to TRBD1 or TRBD2 (5 bases each). V lost 3 bases and J lost 5, with 16 bases in between. The CDR3 covers 16 residues. Germline loops: CDR1 KGHDR, CDR2 SFDVKD.

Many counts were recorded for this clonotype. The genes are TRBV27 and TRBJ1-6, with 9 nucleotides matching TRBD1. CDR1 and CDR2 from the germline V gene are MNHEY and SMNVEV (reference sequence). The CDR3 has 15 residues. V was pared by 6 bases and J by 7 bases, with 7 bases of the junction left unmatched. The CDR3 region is CASSLVGTGNSPLHF. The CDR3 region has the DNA TGTGCCAGCAGCCTTGTCGGGACAGGGAATTCACCCCTCCACTTT.

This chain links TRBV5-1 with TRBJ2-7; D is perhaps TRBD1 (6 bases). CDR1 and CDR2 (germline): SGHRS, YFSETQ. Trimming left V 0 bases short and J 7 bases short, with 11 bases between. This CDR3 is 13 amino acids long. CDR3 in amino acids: CASSLGQDNEQYF. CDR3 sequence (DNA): TGCGCCAGCAGCTTGGGACAGGACAATGAGCAGTACTTC.

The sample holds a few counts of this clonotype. The CDR3 loop is CASSQDISSGTYNEQFF. The CDR3 DNA follows: TGTGCCAGCAGCCAAGATATTTCGTCGGGGACTTACAATGAGCAGTTCTTC. This chain uses TRBV3-1 with TRBJ2-1; D might be TRBD2 (6 bases). Germline V gene lookup returns CDR1 LGHDT and CDR2 YNNKEL (reference sequence). Trimming cost V 0 bases and J 4 bases, with 16 bases left between them. The CDR3 extends over 17 amino acids.

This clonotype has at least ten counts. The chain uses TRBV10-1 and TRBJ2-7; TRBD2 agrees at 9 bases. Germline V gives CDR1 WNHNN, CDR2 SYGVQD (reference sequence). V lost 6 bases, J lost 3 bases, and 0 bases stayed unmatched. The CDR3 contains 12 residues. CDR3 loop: CASRTSGYEQYF. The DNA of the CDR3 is TGCGCCAGCAGGACTAGCGGCTACGAGCAGTACTTC.

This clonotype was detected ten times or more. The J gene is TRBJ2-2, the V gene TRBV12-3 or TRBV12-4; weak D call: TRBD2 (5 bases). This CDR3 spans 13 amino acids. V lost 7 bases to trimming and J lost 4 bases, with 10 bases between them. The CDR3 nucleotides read TGTGCCAGCACGGGGATCGGCACCGGGGAGCTGTTTTTT. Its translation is CASTGIGTGELFF.

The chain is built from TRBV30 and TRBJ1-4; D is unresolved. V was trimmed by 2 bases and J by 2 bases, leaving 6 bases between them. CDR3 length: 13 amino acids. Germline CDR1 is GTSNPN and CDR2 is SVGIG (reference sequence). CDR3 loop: CAWSPATNEKLFF. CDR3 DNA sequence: TGTGCCTGGAGTCCCGCTACTAATGAAAAACTGTTTTTT.

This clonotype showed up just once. As DNA, the CDR3 is TGTGCCAGCAGCTTGGGCGGGGGCAACAATGAGCAGTTCTTC. The encoded protein is CASSLGGGNNEQFF. This chain links TRBV7-6 with TRBJ2-1; possibly TRBD2 for D (7 bases). V was cut by 3 bases and J by 5 bases, with 11 bases left in between. The germline CDR1 and CDR2 sequences are SGHVS and FNYEAQ. The CDR3 runs to 14 residues. The whole variable domain, remainder taken from reference TRBV7-6 and TRBJ2-1, is GAGVSQSPRYKVTKRGQDVALRCDPISGHVSLYWYRQALGQGPEFLTYFNYEAQQDKSGLPNDRFSAERPEGSISTLTIQRTEQRDSAMYRCASSLGGGNNEQFFGPGTRLTVL.

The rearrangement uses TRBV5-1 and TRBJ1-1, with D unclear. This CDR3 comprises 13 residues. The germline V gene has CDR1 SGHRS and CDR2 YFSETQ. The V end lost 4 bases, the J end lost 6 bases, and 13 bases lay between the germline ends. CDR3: CASSPGLRAEAFF. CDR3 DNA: TGCGCCAGCAGCCCGGGTTTGCGCGCTGAAGCTTTCTTT.

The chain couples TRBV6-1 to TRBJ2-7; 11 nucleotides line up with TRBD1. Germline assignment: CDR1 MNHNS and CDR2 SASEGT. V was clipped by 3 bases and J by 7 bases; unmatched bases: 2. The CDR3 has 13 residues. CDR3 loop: CASSEGTGGEQYF. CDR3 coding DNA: TGTGCCAGCAGTGAGGGGACAGGGGGTGAGCAGTACTTC.

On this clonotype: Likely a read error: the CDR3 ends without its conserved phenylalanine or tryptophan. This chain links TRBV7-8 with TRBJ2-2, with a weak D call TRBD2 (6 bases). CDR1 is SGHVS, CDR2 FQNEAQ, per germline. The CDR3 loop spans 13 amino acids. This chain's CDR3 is CASSLGGTGGLFL. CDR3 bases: TGTGCCAGCAGCTTAGGGGGCACCGGGGGGCTGTTTCTT.

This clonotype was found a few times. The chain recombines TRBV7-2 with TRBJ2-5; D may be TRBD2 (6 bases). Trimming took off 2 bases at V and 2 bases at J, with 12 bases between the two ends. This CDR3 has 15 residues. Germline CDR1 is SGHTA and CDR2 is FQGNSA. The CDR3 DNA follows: TGTGCCAGCAGCTTATCTCGGGGGAGTCAAGAGACCCAGTACTTC. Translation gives CASSLSRGSQETQYF.

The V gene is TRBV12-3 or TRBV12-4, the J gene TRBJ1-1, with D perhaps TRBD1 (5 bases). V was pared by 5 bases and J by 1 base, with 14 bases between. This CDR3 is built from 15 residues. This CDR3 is CASSPRDGQNTEAFF. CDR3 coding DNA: TGTGCCAGCAGTCCTCGGGACGGACAGAACACTGAAGCTTTCTTT.

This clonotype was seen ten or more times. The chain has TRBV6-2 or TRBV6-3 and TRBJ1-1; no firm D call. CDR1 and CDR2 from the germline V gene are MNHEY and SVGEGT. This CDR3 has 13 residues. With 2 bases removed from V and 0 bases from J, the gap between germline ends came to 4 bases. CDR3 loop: CASSYRMNTEAFF. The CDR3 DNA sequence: TGTGCCAGCAGTTACCGGATGAACACTGAAGCTTTCTTT.

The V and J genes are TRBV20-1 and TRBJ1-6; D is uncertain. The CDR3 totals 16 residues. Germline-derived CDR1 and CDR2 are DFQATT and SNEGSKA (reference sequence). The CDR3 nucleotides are TGCAGCGCAACAGTCTTCACTGACTCCTATAATTCACCCCTCCACTTT. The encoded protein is CSATVFTDSYNSPLHF.

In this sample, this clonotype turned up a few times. The CDR3 DNA follows: TGCAGTGCTAGACGGGACGGCCAAGAGACCCAGTACTTC. Translating gives CSARRDGQETQYF. The J gene is TRBJ2-5, the V gene TRBV20-1; D possibly matches TRBD1 or TRBD2 (5 bases each). V lost 2 bases, J lost 1 base, and 8 bases lay in between. The length of the CDR3 is 13 residues. Germline CDR1 DFQATT, CDR2 SNEGSKA (reference sequence).

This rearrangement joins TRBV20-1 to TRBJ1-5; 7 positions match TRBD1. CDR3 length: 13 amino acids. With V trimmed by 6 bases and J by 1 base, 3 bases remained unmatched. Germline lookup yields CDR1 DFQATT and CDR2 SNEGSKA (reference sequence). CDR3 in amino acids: CSARTGSNQPQHF. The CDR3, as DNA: TGCAGTGCGAGGACAGGAAGCAATCAGCCCCAGCATTTT.

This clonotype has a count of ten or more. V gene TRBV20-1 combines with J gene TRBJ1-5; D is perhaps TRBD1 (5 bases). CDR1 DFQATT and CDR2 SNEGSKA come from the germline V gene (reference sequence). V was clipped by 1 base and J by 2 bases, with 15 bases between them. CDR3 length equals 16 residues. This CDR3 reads CSARGTGIGGNQPQHF. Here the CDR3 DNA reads TGCAGTGCTAGAGGAACAGGTATCGGGGGCAATCAGCCCCAGCATTTT.

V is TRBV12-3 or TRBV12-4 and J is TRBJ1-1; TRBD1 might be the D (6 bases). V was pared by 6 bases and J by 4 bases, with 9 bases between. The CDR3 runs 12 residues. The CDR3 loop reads CASSRTVTEAFF. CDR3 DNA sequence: TGTGCCAGCAGCCGGACAGTCACTGAAGCTTTCTTT.

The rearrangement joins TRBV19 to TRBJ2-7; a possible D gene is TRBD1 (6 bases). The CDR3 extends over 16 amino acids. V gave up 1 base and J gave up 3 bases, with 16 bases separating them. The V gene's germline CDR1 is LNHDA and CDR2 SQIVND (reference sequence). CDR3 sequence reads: CASSIGTRDMIYEQYF. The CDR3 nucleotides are TGTGCCAGTAGTATAGGGACTCGGGACATGATCTACGAGCAGTACTTC. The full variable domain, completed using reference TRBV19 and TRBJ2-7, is DGGITQSPKYLFRKEGQNVTLSCEQNLNHDAMYWYRQDPGQGLRLIYYSQIVNDFQKGDIAEGYSVSREKKESFPLTVTSAQKNPTAFYLCASSIGTRDMIYEQYFGPGTRLTVT.

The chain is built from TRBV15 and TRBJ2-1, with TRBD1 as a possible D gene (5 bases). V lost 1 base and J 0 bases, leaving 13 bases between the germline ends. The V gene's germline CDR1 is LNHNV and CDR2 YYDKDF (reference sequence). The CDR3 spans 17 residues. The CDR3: CATSRGSGYDSYNEQFF. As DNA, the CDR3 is TGTGCCACCAGCAGAGGTTCAGGGTATGACTCCTACAATGAGCAGTTCTTC.

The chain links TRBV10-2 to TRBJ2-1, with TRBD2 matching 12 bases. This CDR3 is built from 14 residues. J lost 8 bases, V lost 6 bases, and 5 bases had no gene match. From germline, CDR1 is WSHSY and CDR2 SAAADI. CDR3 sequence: CASSGTSGYDEQFF. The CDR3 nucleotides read TGCGCCAGCAGCGGGACTAGCGGGTACGATGAGCAGTTCTTC.

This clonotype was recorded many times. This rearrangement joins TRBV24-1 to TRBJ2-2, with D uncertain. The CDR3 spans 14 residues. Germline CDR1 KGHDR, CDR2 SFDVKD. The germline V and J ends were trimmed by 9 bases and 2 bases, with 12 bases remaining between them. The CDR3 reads CATSGSPNTGELFF. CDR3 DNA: TGTGCCACCTCCGGTAGCCCAAACACCGGGGAGCTGTTTTTT.

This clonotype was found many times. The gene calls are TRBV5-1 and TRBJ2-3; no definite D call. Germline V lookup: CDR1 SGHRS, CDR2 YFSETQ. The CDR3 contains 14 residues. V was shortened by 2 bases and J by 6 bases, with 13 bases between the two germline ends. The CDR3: CASSFTIGSDTQYF. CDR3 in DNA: TGCGCCAGCAGCTTCACAATCGGCTCCGATACGCAGTATTTT.

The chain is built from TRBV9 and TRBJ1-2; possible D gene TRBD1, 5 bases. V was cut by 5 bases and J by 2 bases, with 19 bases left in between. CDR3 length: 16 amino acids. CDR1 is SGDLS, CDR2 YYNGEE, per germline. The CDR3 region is CASSFFSGTSNYGYTF. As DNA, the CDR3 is TGTGCCAGCAGTTTCTTCTCCGGGACGTCAAACTATGGCTACACCTTC.

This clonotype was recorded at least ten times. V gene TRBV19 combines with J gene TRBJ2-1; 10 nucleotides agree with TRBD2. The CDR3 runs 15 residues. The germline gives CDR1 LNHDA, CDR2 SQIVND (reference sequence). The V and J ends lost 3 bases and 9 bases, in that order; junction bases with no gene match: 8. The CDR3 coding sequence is TGTGCCAGTAGTATGGAGAGCGGGGGGGCCGGTGAGCAGTTCTTC. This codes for CASSMESGGAGEQFF. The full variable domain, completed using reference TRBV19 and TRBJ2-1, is DGGITQSPKYLFRKEGQNVTLSCEQNLNHDAMYWYRQDPGQGLRLIYYSQIVNDFQKGDIAEGYSVSREKKESFPLTVTSAQKNPTAFYLCASSMESGGAGEQFFGPGTRLTVL.